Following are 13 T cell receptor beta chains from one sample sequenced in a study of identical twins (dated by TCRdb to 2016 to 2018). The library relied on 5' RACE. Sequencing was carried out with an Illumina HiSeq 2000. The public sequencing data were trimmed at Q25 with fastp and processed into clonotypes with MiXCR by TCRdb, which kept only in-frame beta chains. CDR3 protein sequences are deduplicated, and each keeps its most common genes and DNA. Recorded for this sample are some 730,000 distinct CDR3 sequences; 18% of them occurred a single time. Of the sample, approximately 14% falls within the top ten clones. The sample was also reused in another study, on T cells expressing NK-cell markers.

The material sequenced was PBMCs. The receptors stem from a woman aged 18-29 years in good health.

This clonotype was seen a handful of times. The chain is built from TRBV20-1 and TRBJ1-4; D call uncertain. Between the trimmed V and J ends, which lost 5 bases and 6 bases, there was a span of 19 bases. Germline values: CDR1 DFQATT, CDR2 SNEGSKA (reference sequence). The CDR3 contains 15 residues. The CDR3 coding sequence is TGCAGTGCTTTCCGGGTCTACCCGGCGGATGAAAAACTGTTTTTT. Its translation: CSAFRVYPADEKLFF.

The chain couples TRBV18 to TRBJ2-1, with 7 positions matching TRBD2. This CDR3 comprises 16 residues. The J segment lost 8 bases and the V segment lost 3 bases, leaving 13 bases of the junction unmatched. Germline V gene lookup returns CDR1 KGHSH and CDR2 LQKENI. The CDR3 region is CASSPGLTSFWDEQFF. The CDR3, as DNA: TGTGCCAGCTCACCGGGACTAACATCTTTTTGGGATGAGCAGTTCTTC.

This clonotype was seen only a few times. Written as DNA, the CDR3 is TGCGCCAGCAGCACCTGGACAGGTGCCTCCTACAATGAGCAGTTCTTC. Translating gives CASSTWTGASYNEQFF. The chain couples TRBV5-1 to TRBJ2-1, with 7 bases identical to TRBD1. This CDR3 comprises 16 residues. Trimming took 4 bases from V and 0 from J; bases not matched to a gene: 7. CDR1 and CDR2 from the germline V gene are SGHRS and YFSETQ.

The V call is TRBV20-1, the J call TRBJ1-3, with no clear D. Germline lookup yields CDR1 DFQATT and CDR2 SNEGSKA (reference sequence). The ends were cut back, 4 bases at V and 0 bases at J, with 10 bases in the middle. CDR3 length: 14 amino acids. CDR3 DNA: TGCAGTGCTACCGGACGGAGCTCTGGAAACACCATATATTTT. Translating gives CSATGRSSGNTIYF.

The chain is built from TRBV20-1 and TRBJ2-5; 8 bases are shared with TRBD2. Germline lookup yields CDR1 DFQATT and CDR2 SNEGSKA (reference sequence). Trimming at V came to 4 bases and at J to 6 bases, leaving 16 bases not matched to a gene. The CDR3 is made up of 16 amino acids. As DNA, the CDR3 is TGCAGTGCTATACCCCCCCTCGCGGGTAGCGGGAAGACCCAGTACTTC. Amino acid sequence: CSAIPPLAGSGKTQYF.

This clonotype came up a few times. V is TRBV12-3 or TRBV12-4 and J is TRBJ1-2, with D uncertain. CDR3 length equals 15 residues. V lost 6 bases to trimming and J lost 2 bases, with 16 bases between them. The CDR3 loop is CASRLRESFNYGYTF. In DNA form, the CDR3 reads TGTGCCAGCAGGTTAAGGGAGAGTTTCAACTATGGCTACACCTTC.

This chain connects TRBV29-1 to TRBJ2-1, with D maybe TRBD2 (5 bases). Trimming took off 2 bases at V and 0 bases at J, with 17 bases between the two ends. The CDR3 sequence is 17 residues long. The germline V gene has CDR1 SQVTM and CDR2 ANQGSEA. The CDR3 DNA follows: TGCAGCGTTGAACTCTTAAAGCGGAGGAGCTCCTACAATGAGCAGTTCTTC. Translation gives CSVELLKRRSSYNEQFF.

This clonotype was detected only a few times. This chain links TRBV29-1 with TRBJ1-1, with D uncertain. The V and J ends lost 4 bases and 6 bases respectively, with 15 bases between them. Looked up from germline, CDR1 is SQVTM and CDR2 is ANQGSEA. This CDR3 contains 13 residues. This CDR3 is CSVASPLGPEAFF. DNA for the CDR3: TGCAGCGTTGCTAGTCCGTTGGGTCCTGAAGCTTTCTTT.

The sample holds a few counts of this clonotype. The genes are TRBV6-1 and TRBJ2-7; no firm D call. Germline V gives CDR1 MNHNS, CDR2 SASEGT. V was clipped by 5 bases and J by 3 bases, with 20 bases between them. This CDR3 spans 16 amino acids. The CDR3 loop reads CASSRDRLPGYYEQYF. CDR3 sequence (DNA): TGTGCCAGCAGTCGCGACCGCCTCCCTGGGTACTACGAGCAGTACTTC.

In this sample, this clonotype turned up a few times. CDR3 nucleotides: TGTGCCAGCAGTTTTAGTCTACCGACAGGGAGAGGCTACACCTTC. This codes for CASSFSLPTGRGYTF. The chain links TRBV6-5 to TRBJ1-2, with 7 bases that match TRBD1. Germline CDR1 reads MNHEY; CDR2 reads SVGAGI. The V gene end was trimmed by 4 bases and the J gene end by 8 bases; junction bases not matched to a gene: 13. The CDR3 covers 15 residues.

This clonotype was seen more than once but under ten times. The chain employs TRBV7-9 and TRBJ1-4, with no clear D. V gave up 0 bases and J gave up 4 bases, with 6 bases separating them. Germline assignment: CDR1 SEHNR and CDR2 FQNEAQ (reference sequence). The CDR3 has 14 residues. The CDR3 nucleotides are TGTGCCAGCAGCTTAGCCGGGTTTAATGAAAAACTGTTTTTT. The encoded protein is CASSLAGFNEKLFF.

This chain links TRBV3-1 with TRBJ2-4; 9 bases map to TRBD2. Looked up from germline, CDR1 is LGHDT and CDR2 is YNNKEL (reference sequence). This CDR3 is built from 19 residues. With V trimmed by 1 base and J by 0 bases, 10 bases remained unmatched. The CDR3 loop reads CASSQGGAGGRLAKNIQYF. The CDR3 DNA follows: TGTGCCAGCAGCCAAGGGGGAGCGGGGGGTCGACTAGCCAAAAACATTCAGTACTTC.

This chain's CDR3 is CSASSDRAYEQYF. CDR3 bases: TGCAGTGCTAGCTCGGACAGGGCCTACGAGCAGTACTTC. The V gene is TRBV20-1, the J gene TRBJ2-7, with 8 bases lining up with TRBD1. CDR3 length equals 13 residues. Per the germline V gene, CDR1 is DFQATT and CDR2 is SNEGSKA (reference sequence). V lost 3 bases and J lost 2; bases outside the gene matches: 3.